Below are 30 T cell receptor beta chains sequenced from a single sample in a study of cytomegalovirus exposure and HLA in healthy donors. In the PCR, 60 Vbeta and 13 Jbeta primers were used. Profiled with immunoSEQ multiplex PCR; TCRdb holds only in-frame clones, not every one. Here the sample spans some 140,000 clones, around 63% being singletons. Material: PBMCs. All receptors come from a human donor in good health.

The chain uses TRBV5-6 and TRBJ1-2, with TRBD1 matching over 7 bases. Trimming removed 3 bases from V and 8 bases from J; junction bases left unmatched: 19. The germline V gene has CDR1 SGHDT and CDR2 YYEEEE. The CDR3 loop spans 17 amino acids. In DNA, the CDR3 is TGTGCCAGCAGCTCTCAACTTACGAGGGGGCGCCGCGAGGGCTACACCTTC. It is translated as CASSSQLTRGRREGYTF.

The chain employs TRBV7-3 and TRBJ2-1; D not certain. In germline, CDR1 is SGHTA, CDR2 FQGTGA. The CDR3 runs 12 residues. The V end lost 4 bases, the J end lost 7 bases, and 8 bases lay between the germline ends. The CDR3 DNA sequence: TGTGCCAGCAGCTCGACCGGGAATGAGCAGTTCTTC. Amino acid sequence: CASSSTGNEQFF.

This clone has only a few counts. The chain employs TRBV7-9 and TRBJ1-5; D may be TRBD1 (6 bases). The length of the CDR3 is 15 residues. Germline CDR1 SEHNR, CDR2 FQNEAQ (reference sequence). V dropped 2 bases and J dropped 0 bases, with 8 bases sitting between them. CDR3 DNA sequence: TGTGCCAGCAGCTTACAGGGGTATAGCAATCAGCCCCAGCATTTT. It is translated as CASSLQGYSNQPQHF.

J is TRBJ2-1 and V is TRBV7-6, with D perhaps TRBD2 (6 bases). The V end was cut by 1 base, the J end by 4 bases, with 17 bases between. The CDR3 length is 17 residues. Germline V CDR1 and CDR2: SGHVS, FNYEAQ. This chain's CDR3 is CASSLESSVHPYNEQFF. CDR3 nucleotides: TGTGCCAGCAGCTTAGAGTCTAGCGTTCACCCATACAATGAGCAGTTCTTC.

The genes are TRBV6-1 and TRBJ2-7; D uncertain. The germline V gene encodes CDR1 MNHNS and CDR2 SASEGT. Trimming took off 0 bases at V and 2 bases at J, with 2 bases between the two ends. This CDR3 contains 12 residues. The CDR3 here is CASSEATYEQYF. CDR3 bases: TGTGCCAGCAGTGAAGCTACCTACGAGCAGTACTTC.

The rearrangement links TRBV9 to TRBJ2-2, with 12 bases fitting TRBD2. The trim removed 0 bases at V and 5 bases at J, leaving 5 bases unmatched. CDR3 size: 17 residues. The germline gives CDR1 SGDLS, CDR2 YYNGEE. CDR3 loop: CASSVGLAGAETGELFF. CDR3 DNA sequence: TGTGCCAGCAGCGTAGGACTAGCGGGAGCGGAAACCGGGGAGCTGTTTTTT.

The rearrangement links TRBV9 to TRBJ2-5; TRBD2 matches 7 bases. CDR1 SGDLS and CDR2 YYNGEE come from the germline V gene. Germline trimming cut 0 bases from V and 1 base from J; bases unmatched to any gene: 0. CDR3 length equals 14 residues. CDR3 loop: CASSVAGGQETQYF. The CDR3 DNA sequence: TGTGCCAGCAGCGTAGCGGGGGGCCAAGAGACCCAGTACTTC.

The chain carries TRBV10-3 and TRBJ2-7, with a tentative D call TRBD1 (6 bases). This CDR3 comprises 13 residues. The V end was cut by 3 bases, the J end by 5 bases, with 11 bases between. In germline, CDR1 is ENHRY, CDR2 SYGVKD. The CDR3 DNA follows: TGTGCCATCAGTGACAGGGGTGCCCACGAGCAGTACTTC. Protein: CAISDRGAHEQYF.

V and J are TRBV18 and TRBJ1-3, with 9 bases fitting TRBD1. The trim removed 1 base at V and 3 bases at J, leaving 4 bases unmatched. The CDR3 has 16 amino acids. The germline V gene has CDR1 KGHSH and CDR2 LQKENI. The CDR3 protein is CASSPQGQGHGNTIYF. The CDR3 DNA reads TGTGCCAGCTCACCACAGGGACAGGGCCATGGAAACACCATATATTTT.

The gene calls are TRBV7-9 and TRBJ2-1; 8 nucleotides align to TRBD2. The germline V gene encodes CDR1 SEHNR and CDR2 FQNEAQ (reference sequence). After removal of 2 bases from V and 5 bases from J, the junction contained 11 bases not matched to a gene. CDR3 length: 17 residues. The CDR3 loop reads CASSLKSRASGHNEQFF. CDR3 DNA: TGTGCCAGCAGCTTAAAATCTAGGGCTAGCGGGCACAATGAGCAGTTCTTC.

This clone was seen more than once but under ten times. The J gene is TRBJ2-1, the V gene TRBV6-6; D is perhaps TRBD2 (5 bases). The germline gives CDR1 MNHNY, CDR2 SVGAGI (reference sequence). V was pared by 0 bases and J by 9 bases, with 6 bases between. CDR3 length: 12 amino acids. The CDR3: CASSYSTIEQFF. In nucleotides, the CDR3 is TGTGCCAGCAGTTACTCGACTATTGAGCAGTTCTTC.

The chain combines TRBV5-1 with TRBJ1-1, with D perhaps TRBD1 (5 bases). V dropped 2 bases and J dropped 2 bases, with 7 bases sitting between them. The CDR3 contains 13 residues. Germline values: CDR1 SGHRS, CDR2 YFSETQ. The CDR3 sequence is CASSLQANTEAFF. Written as DNA, the CDR3 is TGCGCCAGCAGCTTACAGGCCAACACTGAAGCTTTCTTT.

The gene calls are TRBV6-1 and TRBJ2-5; TRBD2 matches at 7 bases. The CDR3 is 15 amino acids. Germline CDR1 is MNHNS and CDR2 is SASEGT. The J segment lost 3 bases and the V segment lost 2 bases, leaving 6 bases of the junction unmatched. DNA for the CDR3: TGTGCCAGCAGTGAATCAGCGGGGCTAAAAGAGACCCAGTACTTC. Residues: CASSESAGLKETQYF.

This clone was detected only a few times. The chain carries TRBV27 and TRBJ1-5; the match to TRBD1 covers 10 bases. Per germline, CDR1 MNHEY and CDR2 SMNVEV (reference sequence). The CDR3 extends over 16 amino acids. V gave up 6 bases and J gave up 0 bases; unmatched junction bases: 5. The CDR3 DNA is TGTGCCAGCAGGACAGGGGGCTCTTCTAGCAATCAGCCCCAGCATTTT. Protein product: CASRTGGSSSNQPQHF.

The chain links TRBV5-1 to TRBJ1-1; 10 bases map to TRBD1. The CDR3 extends over 14 amino acids. J lost 7 bases, V lost 4 bases, and 7 bases had no gene match. CDR1 is SGHRS and CDR2 is YFSETQ in the germline V gene. The CDR3 bases are TGCGCCAGCAGCAGAACCGGGACAGGGGATGAAGCTTTCTTT. Amino acids: CASSRTGTGDEAFF. Filled out from reference TRBV5-1 and TRBJ1-1, the complete variable domain reads KAGVTQTPRYLIKTRGQQVTLSCSPISGHRSVSWYQQTPGQGLQFLFEYFSETQRNKGNFPGRFSGRQFSNSRSEMNVSTLELGDSALYLCASSRTGTGDEAFFGQGTRLTVV.

The chain links TRBV7-2 to TRBJ1-2, with unresolved D. This CDR3 has 14 amino acids. Germline V gene lookup returns CDR1 SGHTA and CDR2 FQGNSA. V lost 5 bases and J 4 bases, leaving 14 bases between the germline ends. The CDR3: CASSPGLSPYGYTF. CDR3 nucleotide sequence: TGTGCCAGCAGCCCAGGACTATCACCCTATGGCTACACCTTC.

This sequence joins TRBV9 and TRBJ2-7; 8 bases line up with TRBD2. The trim removed 4 bases at V and 1 base at J, leaving 7 bases unmatched. CDR1 and CDR2 (germline): SGDLS, YYNGEE. This CDR3 has 15 amino acids. CDR3 nucleotide sequence: TGTGCCAGCAGCTCCGCGGGGGGAGTTTCCTACGAGCAGTACTTC. This encodes CASSSAGGVSYEQYF. The full variable domain, in which reference TRBV9 and TRBJ2-7 provide the parts outside the CDR3, is DSGVTQTPKHLITATGQRVTLRCSPRSGDLSVYWYQQSLDQGLQFLIQYYNGEERAKGNILERFSAQQFPDLHSELNLSSLELGDSALYFCASSSAGGVSYEQYFGPGTRLTVT.

This rearrangement joins TRBV25-1 to TRBJ2-2; D is unclear. With 1 base removed from V and 4 bases from J, the gap between germline ends came to 10 bases. Germline V lookup: CDR1 MGHDK, CDR2 SYGVNS. The CDR3 contains 15 residues. The CDR3 nucleotides read TGTGCCAGCAGTGAATGGGCAGGTCTCACCGGGGAGCTGTTTTTT. This codes for CASSEWAGLTGELFF.

This clone was counted once. The J gene is TRBJ2-1, the V gene TRBV5-1; 8 bases are shared with TRBD2. V lost 4 bases, J lost 10 bases, and 13 bases stayed unmatched. This CDR3 contains 15 residues. Germline CDR1 SGHRS, CDR2 YFSETQ. The CDR3 DNA follows: TGCGCCAGCAGCGCGACTAGCGACCCGTTGTTCGAGCAGTTCTTC. The encoded protein is CASSATSDPLFEQFF.

The rearrangement joins TRBV6-5 to TRBJ2-1, with D tentatively TRBD2 (5 bases). Germline V gene sequence: CDR1 MNHEY, CDR2 SVGAGI. This CDR3 has 11 residues. V was shortened by 6 bases and J by 9 bases, with 9 bases between the two germline ends. The CDR3 loop is CASSRSGEQFF. In DNA form, the CDR3 reads TGTGCCAGCAGCCGAAGCGGTGAGCAGTTCTTC.

This rearrangement joins TRBV5-1 to TRBJ2-5; TRBD1 might be the D (5 bases). Germline V gene data show CDR1 as SGHRS and CDR2 as YFSETQ. The CDR3 runs 15 residues. V dropped 0 bases and J dropped 5 bases, with 14 bases sitting between them. CDR3 sequence reads: CASSLAAGSGETQYF. DNA of the CDR3: TGCGCCAGCAGCTTGGCGGCCGGATCAGGGGAGACCCAGTACTTC.

This chain uses TRBV15 with TRBJ2-1, with 11 bases identical to TRBD2. Germline CDR1 and CDR2: LNHNV and YYDKDF (reference sequence). This CDR3 comprises 22 residues. J lost 0 bases, V lost 4 bases, and 20 bases had no gene match. Here the CDR3 DNA reads TGTGCCACCAGCAATCTAGTTGTCCGGGGACTAGCGGATCAACTCTCCTACAATGAGCAGTTCTTC. Protein sequence: CATSNLVVRGLADQLSYNEQFF.

V is TRBV19 and J is TRBJ1-2; D not resolved. The germline gives CDR1 LNHDA, CDR2 SQIVND (reference sequence). The CDR3 is 14 residues long. Trimming removed 7 bases at V and 4 bases at J, with 16 bases between. CDR3 region: CASTSTASAYGYTF. CDR3 nucleotides: TGTGCCAGTACCTCAACAGCCAGTGCCTATGGCTACACCTTC.

This chain links TRBV18 with TRBJ2-7, with D maybe TRBD2 (5 bases). This CDR3 has 14 amino acids. CDR1 and CDR2 from the germline V gene are KGHSH and LQKENI. V was clipped by 1 base and J by 7 bases, with 14 bases between them. The CDR3 is CASSPRQDFAEQYF. In DNA form, the CDR3 reads TGTGCCAGCTCACCACGTCAGGACTTCGCGGAGCAGTACTTC.

This clone was found a few times. J is TRBJ2-2 and V is TRBV5-8; D remains unclear. V lost 0 bases and J lost 1, with 7 bases in between. Germline CDR1 reads SGHTS; CDR2 reads YDEGEE. There are 15 residues in the CDR3. The CDR3 protein is CASSLDTMNTGELFF. CDR3 DNA sequence: TGTGCCAGCAGCTTGGACACGATGAACACCGGGGAGCTGTTTTTT.

This clone turned up a few times. This chain joins TRBV5-6 and TRBJ2-7, with 8 bases fitting TRBD2. The germline V gene has CDR1 SGHDT and CDR2 YYEEEE. J lost 0 bases, V lost 1 base, and 0 bases had no gene match. This CDR3 has 14 residues. The chain's CDR3 is CASSLREGSYEQYF. The CDR3 DNA reads as TGTGCCAGCAGCTTGCGGGAGGGCTCCTACGAGCAGTACTTC.

This chain connects TRBV11-2 to TRBJ1-2, with TRBD1 matching 7 bases. CDR3 length: 17 residues. The ends lost 0 bases at V and 2 bases at J; junction bases unmatched: 9. Per the germline V gene, CDR1 is SGHAT and CDR2 is FQNNGV. This CDR3 is CASSLEGNRDSNYGYTF. CDR3 nucleotide sequence: TGTGCCAGCAGCTTAGAAGGAAACCGGGACAGCAACTATGGCTACACCTTC.

The rearrangement joins TRBV2 to TRBJ2-1; 11 nucleotides agree with TRBD2. V lost 7 bases to trimming and J lost 6 bases; unmatched junction nucleotides: 5. CDR1 and CDR2 (germline): SNHLY, FYNNEI. CDR3 length: 14 residues. The CDR3 is CASKTGTSGNEQFF. The CDR3 DNA sequence: TGTGCCAGCAAAACCGGGACTAGCGGCAATGAGCAGTTCTTC.

This rearrangement joins TRBV5-4 to TRBJ2-7, with D maybe TRBD2 (6 bases). The CDR3 has 15 residues. V lost 2 bases, J lost 3 bases, and 15 bases lay in between. Germline loops: CDR1 SGHNT, CDR2 YYREEE (reference sequence). CDR3 DNA sequence: TGTGCCAGCAGCTTTGGAGGGCAGGGCAACTACGAGCAGTACTTC. Protein sequence: CASSFGGQGNYEQYF.

The chain is built from TRBV14 and TRBJ2-7; D is perhaps TRBD2 (5 bases). The CDR3 consists of 16 residues. CDR1 is SGHDN, CDR2 FVKESK, per germline. Trimming removed 4 bases from V and 5 bases from J, with 21 bases in between. Here the CDR3 reads CASSPYTGRTSDEQYF. In DNA, the CDR3 is TGTGCCAGCAGCCCCTACACCGGTCGGACTTCGGACGAGCAGTACTTC.